Reported below is one T cell receptor (beta chain). The antigen is not known. This sample is drawn from a study of beta chain features in type 1 diabetes. Study conclusions and caveats: More deletions and fewer insertions at VDJ junctions were found in patients with type 1 diabetes. Relative to healthy donors, patients appeared to have naive, central memory and Treg TCRB repertoires that were more similar.

Sequencing targeted expressed TCRB transcripts, as all isolated RNA had been reverse transcribed. TCRdb's table, derived via immunoSEQ multiplex PCR, lists solely in-frame clones and lacks some. The sample shows 150,000 or so clones, over 8.5% of them seen only once. Populations isolated by sorting all had purity greater than 95%. The V gene's germline CDR1 is SGHDT and CDR2 YYEEEE. The V end was cut by 2 bases, the J end by 5 bases, with 10 bases between. This CDR3 contains 13 residues. J is TRBJ1-2 and V is TRBV5-6; possible D gene TRBD1, 6 bases. Sample: central memory CD4+ T cells from blood. The receptor comes from a man aged 18 to 30 in good health. Written as DNA, the CDR3 is TGTGCCAGCAGCTTAGACAGGAGTTATGGCTACACCTTC. This encodes CASSLDRSYGYTF.